This T cell receptor (beta chain) originates from a study of PD-L1 blockade in urothelial cancer. Study information: Patients' atezolizumab regimen, 1,200 mg intravenously every 3 weeks, began in 2014. Samples of blood were analyzed 3 weeks (second dose) and 6 weeks after treatment start. Male sex and bladder-origin urothelial cancer were recorded for about 90% of the roughly 30 patients.

Clones were sequenced by immunoSEQ multiplex PCR, and TCRdb holds only the in-frame ones, with some missing. The sample comprises roughly 51,000 clones, 70% to 80% of which are singletons, and under 11% rests with the top ten. Time point: pretreatment peripheral blood. This TCR derives from a man between 65 and 85 years old with urothelial cancer. The sample consisted of PBMCs, taken around atezolizumab (anti-PD-L1) treatment.

CDR3 in amino acids: CASSPAGYQETQYF. CDR3 nucleotides: TGTGCCAGCAGCCCTGCCGGGTACCAAGAGACCCAGTACTTC. The chain combines TRBV7-9 with TRBJ2-5; D not certain. Trimming left V 5 bases short and J 0 bases short, with 10 bases between. From germline, CDR1 is SEHNR and CDR2 FQNEAQ (reference sequence). This CDR3 is 14 amino acids long.